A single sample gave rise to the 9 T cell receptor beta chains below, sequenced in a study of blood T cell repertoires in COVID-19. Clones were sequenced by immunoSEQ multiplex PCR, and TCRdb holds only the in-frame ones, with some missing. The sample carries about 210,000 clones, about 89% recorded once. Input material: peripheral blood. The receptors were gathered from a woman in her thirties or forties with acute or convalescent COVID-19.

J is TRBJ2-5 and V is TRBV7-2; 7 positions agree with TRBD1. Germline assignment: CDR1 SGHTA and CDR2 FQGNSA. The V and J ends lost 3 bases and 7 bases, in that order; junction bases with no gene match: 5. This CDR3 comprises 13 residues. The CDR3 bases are TGTGCCAGCAGCTTCCGGGACAGTGGGACCCAGTACTTC. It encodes CASSFRDSGTQYF.

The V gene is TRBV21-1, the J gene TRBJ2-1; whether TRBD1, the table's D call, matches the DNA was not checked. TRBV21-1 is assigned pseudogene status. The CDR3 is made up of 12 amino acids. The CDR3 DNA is TGTGCCAGCAGCAATTTCAACAATGAGCAGTTCTTC. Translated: CASSNFNNEQFF.

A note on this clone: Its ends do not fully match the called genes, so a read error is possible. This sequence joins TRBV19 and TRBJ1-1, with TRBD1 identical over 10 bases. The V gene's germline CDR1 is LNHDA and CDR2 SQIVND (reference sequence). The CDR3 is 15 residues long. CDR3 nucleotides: TGTGCCAGTATCCCACGGACAGGGGGGAACCCTGAAGCTTTCTTT. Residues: CASIPRTGGNPEAFF.

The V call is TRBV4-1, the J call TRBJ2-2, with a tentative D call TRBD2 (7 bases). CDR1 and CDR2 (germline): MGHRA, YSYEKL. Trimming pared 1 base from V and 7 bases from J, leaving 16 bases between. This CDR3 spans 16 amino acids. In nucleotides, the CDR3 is TGCGCCAGCAGCCAAGGGTTTGGGGGCGGGGGCGGGGAGCTGTTTTTT. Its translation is CASSQGFGGGGGELFF.

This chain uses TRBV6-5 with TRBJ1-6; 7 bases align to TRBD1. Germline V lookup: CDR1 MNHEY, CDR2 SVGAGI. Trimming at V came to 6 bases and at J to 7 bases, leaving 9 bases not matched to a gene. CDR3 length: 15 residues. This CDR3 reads CASSQTGNQNSPLHF. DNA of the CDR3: TGTGCCAGCAGCCAGACAGGGAATCAGAATTCACCCCTCCACTTT.

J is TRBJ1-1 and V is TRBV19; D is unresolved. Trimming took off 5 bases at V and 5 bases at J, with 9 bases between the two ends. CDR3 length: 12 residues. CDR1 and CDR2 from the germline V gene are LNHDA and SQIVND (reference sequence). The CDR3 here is CASSVGWTEAFF. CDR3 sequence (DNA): TGTGCCAGTAGTGTGGGCTGGACTGAAGCTTTCTTT.

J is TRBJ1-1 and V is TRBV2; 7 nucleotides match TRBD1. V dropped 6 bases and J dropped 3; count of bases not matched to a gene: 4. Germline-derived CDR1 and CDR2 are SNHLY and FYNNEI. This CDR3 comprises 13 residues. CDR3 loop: CASRLQGYTEAFF. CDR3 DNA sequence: TGTGCCAGCAGGTTACAGGGGTACACTGAAGCTTTCTTT.

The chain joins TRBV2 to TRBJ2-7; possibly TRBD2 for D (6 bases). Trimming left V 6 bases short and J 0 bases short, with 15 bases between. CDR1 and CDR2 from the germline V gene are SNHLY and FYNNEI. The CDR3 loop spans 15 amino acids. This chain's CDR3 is CASRRREGDSYEQYV. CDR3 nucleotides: TGTGCCAGCAGGCGGAGGGAAGGGGACTCCTACGAGCAGTACGTC.

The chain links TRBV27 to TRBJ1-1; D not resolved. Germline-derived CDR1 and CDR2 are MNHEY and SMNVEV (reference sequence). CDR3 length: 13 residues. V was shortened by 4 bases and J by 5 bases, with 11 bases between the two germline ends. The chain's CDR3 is CASSWAIATEAFF. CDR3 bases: TGTGCCAGCAGTTGGGCCATCGCGACTGAAGCTTTCTTT.